The 22 T cell receptor beta chains in this list originate from one sample, sequenced in a study of T-cell memory formation after mild COVID-19. TCRdb independently ran MiXCR on the 5' RACE reads; one entry per CDR3 protein. The table lists around 340,000 distinct CDR3 sequences, approximately 21% of them singletons. The specimen was PBMCs or a T cell subset sorted from them (not recorded which). Source of these receptors: an adult woman who had mild COVID-19 (a few samples of this study predate the infection). Cell type and time point are not known.

A word on this clonotype: This sequence may be a read error, since a much larger clone differs from it by one base. This chain uses TRBV7-2 with TRBJ1-1; D not resolved. Germline lookup yields CDR1 SGHTA and CDR2 FQGNSA. This CDR3 is 14 amino acids long. The CDR3 DNA follows: TGTGACAGCAGCTTAAACTCCGGGAACACTGAAGCTTTCTTT. Encoded protein: CDSSLNSGNTEAFF.

This clonotype has only a few counts. This chain joins TRBV29-1 and TRBJ1-5, with D unclear. Trimming cost V 5 bases and J 0 bases, with 8 bases left between them. The CDR3 is made up of 13 amino acids. Germline V CDR1 and CDR2: SQVTM, ANQGSEA. The CDR3 sequence: CSVQTNSNQPQHF. The CDR3 nucleotides read TGCAGCGTTCAAACGAATAGCAATCAGCCCCAGCATTTT.

This clonotype has only a few counts. V is TRBV5-1 and J is TRBJ1-1, with D perhaps matching TRBD1 (5 bases). The CDR3 length is 16 residues. V shed 0 bases and J shed 1 base, with 13 bases lying between them. Germline V gene data show CDR1 as SGHRS and CDR2 as YFSETQ. CDR3 in amino acids: CASSLDGAGGNTEAFF. The CDR3 DNA reads TGCGCCAGCAGCTTGGATGGGGCGGGGGGGAACACTGAAGCTTTCTTT.

CDR3 coding DNA: TGTGCCACCAGTGTCGGTAGCGGGGGGAGTTACGAGCAGTACTTC. It codes for CATSVGSGGSYEQYF. The V gene is TRBV24-1, the J gene TRBJ2-7, with 10 bases aligning to TRBD2. The CDR3 extends over 15 amino acids. Trimming at V came to 5 bases and at J to 4 bases, leaving 7 bases not matched to a gene. The germline gives CDR1 KGHDR, CDR2 SFDVKD.

In the case of this clonotype: A much bigger clone sits one base away, suggesting this may be a read error. The chain joins TRBV5-1 to TRBJ2-7; maybe TRBD1 (5 bases). V was clipped by 0 bases and J by 0 bases, with 7 bases between them. The CDR3 contains 14 residues. CDR1 is SGHRS, CDR2 YFSETQ, per germline. CDR3 coding DNA: TGCGCCAGCAGCTTGGCAGGGTACTCCTACGAGCAGTACTTC. It specifies CASSLAGYSYEQYF.

This clonotype has only a few counts. The rearrangement links TRBV7-3 to TRBJ2-2; 7 nucleotides line up with TRBD2. The germline V gene encodes CDR1 SGHTA and CDR2 FQGTGA. V shed 2 bases, J shed 2 bases, and the junction held 5 bases outside the gene matches. This CDR3 comprises 16 residues. The CDR3 reads CASSLGASGNTGELFF. In nucleotides, the CDR3 is TGTGCCAGCAGCTTAGGGGCTAGCGGTAACACCGGGGAGCTGTTTTTT.

CDR3: CSAPTGPDTQYF. CDR3 bases: TGCAGTGCACCCACGGGGCCGGATACGCAGTATTTT. This rearrangement joins TRBV20-1 to TRBJ2-3, with D tentatively TRBD1 or TRBD2 (5 bases each). The germline V gene encodes CDR1 DFQATT and CDR2 SNEGSKA (reference sequence). Trimming left V 6 bases short and J 6 bases short, with 13 bases between. This CDR3 is 12 amino acids long.

A few counts support this clonotype. The chain combines TRBV4-1 with TRBJ1-2, with TRBD1 matching 8 bases. This CDR3 spans 16 amino acids. Losses at the gene ends were 6 bases for V and 8 bases for J; bases not matched to a gene: 17. In germline, CDR1 is MGHRA, CDR2 YSYEKL. The CDR3 loop reads CASSLNPGQASGGYTF. CDR3 sequence (DNA): TGCGCCAGCAGTCTCAACCCGGGACAGGCGTCGGGCGGCTACACCTTC.

The chain employs TRBV7-9 and TRBJ2-7, with 7 bases aligning to TRBD1. CDR1 and CDR2 from the germline V gene are SEHNR and FQNEAQ (reference sequence). Germline trimming cut 0 bases from V and 3 bases from J; bases unmatched to any gene: 2. CDR3 length: 14 residues. The CDR3 coding sequence is TGTGCCAGCAGCTTAGCGGGACAGTTCTACGAGCAGTACTTC. Residues: CASSLAGQFYEQYF.

This clonotype was counted a few times. The rearrangement uses TRBV6-2 or TRBV6-3 and TRBJ1-2; D is perhaps TRBD1 (6 bases). V lost 7 bases to trimming and J lost 12 bases, with 21 bases between them. The CDR3 length is 13 residues. Germline-derived CDR1 and CDR2 are MNHEY and SVGEGT. The CDR3 nucleotides read TGTGCCAGCAATAAAGGTCGGGGGCTCGAGCACACCTTC. Residues: CASNKGRGLEHTF.

V and J are TRBV12-3 or TRBV12-4 and TRBJ2-3; 10 nucleotides agree with TRBD2. This CDR3 has 14 amino acids. V trimming: 10 bases; J trimming: 4 bases; junction bases outside the gene matches: 8. The CDR3 DNA follows: TGTGCCACATTAGCGGGGGGAGTAGCAGATACGCAGTATTTT. It codes for CATLAGGVADTQYF.

Only a few counts were recorded for this clonotype. J is TRBJ1-6 and V is TRBV19; 8 bases line up with TRBD1. With V trimmed by 5 bases and J by 5 bases, 2 bases remained unmatched. The V gene's germline CDR1 is LNHDA and CDR2 SQIVND (reference sequence). The CDR3 spans 14 residues. The DNA of the CDR3 is TGTGCCAGTAGTTCGGACAGGGATAATTCACCCCTCCACTTT. It is translated as CASSSDRDNSPLHF.

This clonotype was picked up a small number of times. The chain's CDR3 is CSVSGINEQFF. In DNA, the CDR3 is TGCAGCGTTTCAGGGATCAATGAGCAGTTCTTC. The rearrangement links TRBV29-1 to TRBJ2-1; a possible D gene is TRBD1 (5 bases). The V end lost 5 bases, the J end lost 6 bases, and 8 bases lay between the germline ends. Germline assignment: CDR1 SQVTM and CDR2 ANQGSEA. The CDR3 covers 11 residues.

This clonotype occurred a few times. The chain carries TRBV7-2 and TRBJ1-6, with D perhaps TRBD1 (6 bases). The CDR3 extends over 15 amino acids. Between the trimmed V and J ends, which lost 2 bases and 8 bases, there was a span of 13 bases. Germline-derived CDR1 and CDR2 are SGHTA and FQGNSA. The CDR3: CASSLFQGLDSPLHF. CDR3 coding DNA: TGTGCCAGCAGCTTATTTCAGGGGTTGGATTCACCCCTCCACTTT.

V and J are TRBV7-9 and TRBJ1-1; a weak D match, TRBD1 (5 bases). V was cut by 5 bases and J by 2 bases, with 15 bases left in between. In germline, CDR1 is SEHNR, CDR2 FQNEAQ (reference sequence). The CDR3 covers 15 residues. In nucleotides, the CDR3 is TGTGCCAGCAGCCTCCGGTCAGGGAGTAACACTGAAGCTTTCTTT. It encodes CASSLRSGSNTEAFF.

This clonotype was picked up a small number of times. The rearrangement links TRBV10-3 to TRBJ2-2; D perhaps matches TRBD1 (5 bases). Germline CDR1 ENHRY, CDR2 SYGVKD. V lost 2 bases and J 4 bases, leaving 8 bases between the germline ends. The CDR3 is made up of 14 amino acids. The CDR3 loop is CAISEKDSTGELFF. CDR3 DNA sequence: TGTGCCATCAGTGAGAAAGACAGCACCGGGGAGCTGTTTTTT.

The chain employs TRBV12-3 or TRBV12-4 and TRBJ1-1; TRBD1 is a possible D gene (6 bases). V lost 6 bases to trimming and J lost 3 bases, with 14 bases between them. The CDR3 length is 14 residues. The CDR3 bases are TGTGCCAGCAGACAGACAGGCGGGGACACTGAAGCTTTCTTT. It yields the protein CASRQTGGDTEAFF.

The rearrangement links TRBV6-2 or TRBV6-3 to TRBJ2-4, with D possibly TRBD2 on 6 matching bases. CDR1 MNHEY and CDR2 SVGEGT come from the germline V gene. This CDR3 is 16 amino acids long. The V and J ends lost 8 bases and 5 bases respectively, with 22 bases between them. The CDR3 is CASSGDRTILQNIQYF. Written as DNA, the CDR3 is TGTGCCAGCTCGGGGGACCGGACTATATTGCAAAACATTCAGTACTTC.

The rearrangement uses TRBV6-5 and TRBJ1-1; TRBD1 aligns across 10 bases. The CDR3 is 13 residues long. The V gene end was trimmed by 6 bases and the J gene end by 4 bases; junction bases not matched to a gene: 2. CDR1 is MNHEY, CDR2 SVGAGI, per germline. The CDR3 DNA reads TGTGCCAGCAGCGGGACAGGGGCCACTGAAGCTTTCTTT. Translation gives CASSGTGATEAFF.

This clonotype was recorded at least ten times. The rearrangement uses TRBV4-2 and TRBJ2-7; 14 nucleotides align to TRBD2. CDR3 length equals 19 residues. V lost 0 bases, J lost 3 bases, and 10 bases stayed unmatched. The germline gives CDR1 LGHNA, CDR2 YNFKEQ. In nucleotides, the CDR3 is TGTGCCAGCAGCCAAGAAGGTGGGACTAGCGGGGGACTGTTCTACGAGCAGTACTTC. This encodes CASSQEGGTSGGLFYEQYF.

At least ten counts were recorded for this clonotype. The chain employs TRBV5-1 and TRBJ2-5; TRBD1 matches at 8 bases. Unmatched junction bases numbered 7, after V lost 4 bases and J lost 5 bases. The CDR3 covers 14 residues. Looked up from germline, CDR1 is SGHRS and CDR2 is YFSETQ. The CDR3, as DNA: TGCGCCAGCAGCGCCGGGACAGGAACGGAGACCCAGTACTTC. This translates into CASSAGTGTETQYF.

In its sample, this clonotype was seen once. The J gene is TRBJ2-3, the V gene TRBV29-1; the D gene is possibly TRBD1 (6 bases). The germline V gene encodes CDR1 SQVTM and CDR2 ANQGSEA. With 0 bases removed from V and 11 bases from J, the gap between germline ends came to 18 bases. The CDR3 is made up of 14 amino acids. CDR3 DNA sequence: TGCAGCGTTGAAGATCGGGCCGACAGCAGGGGGCAGTATTTT. It is translated as CSVEDRADSRGQYF.